These T cell receptor beta chains were read from a single sample in a study of blood T cell repertoires in COVID-19. Assay used: immunoSEQ multiplex PCR; TCRdb lists only in-frame clones, some missing. In the table there are about 250,000 clones, around 85% of which are singletons. Sequences were obtained from PBMCs or T cells enriched from blood (not recorded which). Every receptor here comes from a woman aged 45-60 years with acute COVID-19. The CDR3 runs from the conserved cysteine through the conserved F or W. D genes are given only for firm matches. Clone size, where shown, is once, few, many, or a class for clones that have expanded.

length | size | D | J | V | CDR3 | DNA
13 | - | TRBD1 | TRBJ1-2 | TRBV7-8 | CASSPTGAEGYTF | TGTGCCAGCAGCCCAACAGGGGCCGAAGGCTACACCTTC
15 | - | TRBD2 | TRBJ2-5 | TRBV4-3 | CASSQEAGRRETQYF | TGCGCCAGCAGCCAAGAAGCGGGGAGGCGGGAGACCCAGTACTTC
17 | - | TRBD1 | TRBJ2-3 | TRBV5-5 | CASSLIRQGPLTDTQYF | TGTGCCAGCAGCTTGATAAGACAGGGCCCCCTCACAGATACGCAGTATTTT
15 | - | - | TRBJ1-4 | TRBV19 | CATHPEGARNEKLFF | TGTGCCACACACCCGGAAGGGGCCCGAAATGAAAAACTGTTTTTT
14 | - | - | TRBJ1-2 | TRBV18 | CASSRPGQLYGYTF | TGTGCCAGCTCACGACCAGGACAGTTATATGGCTACACCTTC
15 | - | - | TRBJ1-1 | TRBV11-2 | CASSLDHEGEAEAFF | TGTGCCAGCAGCTTAGATCACGAGGGTGAGGCTGAAGCTTTCTTT
15 | - | - | TRBJ1-2 | TRBV4-3 | CASSQDPQGDYGYTF | TGCGCCAGCAGCCAAGATCCCCAGGGCGACTATGGCTACACCTTC
13 | - | - | TRBJ2-4 | TRBV29-1 | CSAALTPEGIQYF | TGCAGCGCCGCCCTGACCCCCGAGGGCATTCAGTACTTC
13 | - | - | TRBJ1-2 | TRBV12-3/TRBV12-4 | CASSFDFNYGYTF | TGTGCCAGCAGTTTTGACTTTAACTATGGCTACACCTTC
14 | - | TRBD2 | TRBJ2-7 | TRBV7-2 | CASSLGLAADEQYF | TGTGCCAGCAGCTTAGGACTAGCGGCCGACGAGCAGTACTTC
13 | few | - | TRBJ1-1 | TRBV4-3 | CASSQERSTEAFF | TGCGCCAGCAGCCAAGAGAGGAGCACTGAAGCTTTCTTT
14 | - | TRBD1 | TRBJ1-1 | TRBV18 | CASSPDRARTEAFF | TGTGCCAGCTCTCCCGACAGGGCGAGAACTGAAGCTTTCTTT
12 | once | - | TRBJ2-7 | TRBV19 | CASSEQGYEQYF | TGTGCCAGTAGTGAGCAGGGCTACGAGCAGTACTTC
13 | - | - | TRBJ1-2 | TRBV2 | CASSRETNYGYTF | TGTGCCAGCAGTCGGGAGACTAACTATGGCTACACCTTC
15 | once | TRBD1 | TRBJ2-2 | TRBV19 | CASSSGGSDTGELFF | TGTGCCAGTAGTTCAGGGGGCTCGGACACCGGGGAGCTGTTTTTT
14 | - | - | TRBJ2-2 | TRBV6-1 | CASSGDSRAGELFF | TGTGCCAGCAGTGGGGACTCCCGGGCCGGGGAGCTGTTTTTT
15 | - | TRBD1 | TRBJ1-1 | TRBV2 | CASMGYRGGNTEAFF | TGTGCCAGCATGGGGTACAGGGGCGGGAACACTGAAGCTTTCTTT
15 | - | - | TRBJ2-5 | TRBV6-2/TRBV6-3 | CASSYPGQPRGTQYF | TGTGCCAGCAGTTACCCGGGACAACCTAGGGGGACCCAGTACTTC
15 | - | TRBD1 | TRBJ1-2 | TRBV28 | CASSGQGDPYYGYTF | TGTGCCAGCAGTGGACAGGGAGACCCATACTATGGCTACACCTTC
18 | once | - | TRBJ2-6 | TRBV27 | CASSADSLRSGGANVLTF | TGTGCCAGCAGTGCGGACAGTCTCCGATCCGGTGGGGCCAACGTCCTGACTTTC
15 | - | - | TRBJ1-5 | TRBV7-2 | CASSFIDGPGEPQHF | TGTGCCAGCAGCTTCATAGACGGCCCAGGCGAGCCCCAGCATTTT